This T cell receptor beta chain emerged from a study of identical twins. Overall study results and limits: Rather than following the same donors, the conclusions depended on cross-sectional statistical analysis. Cord blood beta clonotypes that were abundant carried fewer insertions, and memory repertoires showed no such trend.

On this clonotype itself: The target antigen is unknown. Because it lacks the conserved phenylalanine or tryptophan at the end, this CDR3 is likely a read error.

A universal primer site arose from template switching, and cDNA bore unique molecular identifiers. TCRdb called the 5' RACE reads again in MiXCR, with one record for every CDR3 protein. The data hold 1.5 million to 2 million distinct CDR3 sequences, with about 32% observed a single time. All donors were healthy Caucasians. The V gene's germline CDR1 is SGHTA and CDR2 FQGNSA. V dropped 2 bases and J dropped 5; count of bases not matched to a gene: 6. The length of the CDR3 is 15 residues. Source material: cord blood. The receptor was derived from a newborn girl in good health. This sequence joins TRBV7-2 and TRBJ2-1, with TRBD2 identical over 7 bases. CDR3 DNA sequence: TGTGCCAGCAGCTTATTTGGGGGGGGGAACAATGAGCAGTTCATC. It specifies CASSLFGGGNNEQFI.